This entry is about one T cell receptor beta chain. The sample is drawn from a study of blood T cell repertoires in COVID-19. Study as a whole: Samples came from the United States, Italy and Spain, spanning acute and convalescent COVID-19. In each case, the material was cDNA or gDNA derived from T cells, B-cell-depleted T cells, or PBMCs.

The CDR3 has 14 amino acids. Trimming took 7 bases from V and 7 from J, leaving 17 bases between them. Germline V gene lookup returns CDR1 LGHNT and CDR2 FRNRAP. The Seattle patients joined while their infection was active and were tracked longitudinally afterward. As handled by the study authors: Estimation of nucleated cell counts relied on the amplification of reference gene primers. TCRdb's copy holds only in-frame clones and misses some; the assay was immunoSEQ multiplex PCR. That table supplies the V and J calls and clone size; D and trimming were determined from the DNA. The data hold 400,000 or so clones, with approximately 89% observed a single time.

The chain has TRBV12-5 and TRBJ1-5, with D possibly being TRBD1 (5 bases). This receptor was taken from a woman aged 40 to 55 with COVID-19, enrolled during active disease. Sequenced: peripheral blood. The CDR3 DNA sequence: TGTGCTAGTGCCTTGGTGGAGGGGTCACAGCCCCAGCATTTT. Protein sequence: CASALVEGSQPQHF.